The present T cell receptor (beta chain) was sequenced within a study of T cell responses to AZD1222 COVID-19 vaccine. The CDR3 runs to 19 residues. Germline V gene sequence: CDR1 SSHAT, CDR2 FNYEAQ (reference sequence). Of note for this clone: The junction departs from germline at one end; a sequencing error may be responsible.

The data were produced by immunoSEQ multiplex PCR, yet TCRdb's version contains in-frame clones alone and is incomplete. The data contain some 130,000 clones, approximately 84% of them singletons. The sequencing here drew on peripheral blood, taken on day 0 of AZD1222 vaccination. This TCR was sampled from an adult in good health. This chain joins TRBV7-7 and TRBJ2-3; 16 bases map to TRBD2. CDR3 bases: TGTGCTAGCAGCCCGGGACTAGCGGGGGGGCATGAGGATACAGATACGCAGTATTTT. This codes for CASSPGLAGGHEDTDTQYF.